This T cell receptor beta chain was found in a study of T cell responses to AZD1222 COVID-19 vaccine. Study-wide points: A rise in Spike-specific TCR breadth and depth followed two AZD1222 doses.

TCRdb's copy holds only in-frame clones and misses some; the assay was immunoSEQ multiplex PCR. The repertoire holds some 150,000 clones, with 88% as singletons. As for this clone: Its antigen is as yet unknown.

The CDR3 covers 14 residues. Trimming took off 4 bases at V and 8 bases at J, with 17 bases between the two ends. Germline-derived CDR1 and CDR2 are LGHDT and YNNKEL (reference sequence). The sequence was obtained from an adult who received the MenACWY meningococcal vaccine as a control. The chain links TRBV3-1 (or the pseudogene TRBV3-2) to TRBJ1-2; the D is unclear. Material: peripheral blood, obtained 28 days after the second dose of the MenACWY control vaccine. The CDR3 nucleotides read TGTGCCAGCAGCCTCCAATCGGCGTTGGGCGGCTACACCTTC. The encoded protein is CASSLQSALGGYTF.